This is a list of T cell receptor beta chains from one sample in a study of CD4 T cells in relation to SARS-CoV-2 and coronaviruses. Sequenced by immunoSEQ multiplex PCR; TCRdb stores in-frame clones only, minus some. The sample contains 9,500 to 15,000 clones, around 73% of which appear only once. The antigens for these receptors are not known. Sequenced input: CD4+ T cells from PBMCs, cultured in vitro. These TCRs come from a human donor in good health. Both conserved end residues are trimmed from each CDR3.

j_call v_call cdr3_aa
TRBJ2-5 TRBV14 ASSQGWGQPKETQY
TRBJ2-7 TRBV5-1 ASSLGGQIYEQY
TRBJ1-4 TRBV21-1 ASSPHRDKHLPNEKLF
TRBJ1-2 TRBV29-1 SPPRWENYGYT
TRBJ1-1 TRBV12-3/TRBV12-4 ASSREANTEAF
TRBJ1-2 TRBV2 ASSEFYSRYT
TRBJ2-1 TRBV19 ASSERLPNEQF
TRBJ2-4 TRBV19 ASSTGGSKNIQY
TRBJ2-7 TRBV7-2 ASSLNRAGSGEEQY
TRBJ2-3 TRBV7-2 ASSSLTHPSTDTQY
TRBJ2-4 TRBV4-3 ASSQDLTGGGDIQY
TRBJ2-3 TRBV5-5 ASSELAAGTDTQY
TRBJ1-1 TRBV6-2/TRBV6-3 ASSHWGSTEAF
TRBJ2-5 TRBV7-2 ASSLGANQETQY
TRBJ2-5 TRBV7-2 ASSLSGMEETQY
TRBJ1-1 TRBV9 ASSLLEGEAF
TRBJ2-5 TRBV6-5 ASSYPGQGMETQY
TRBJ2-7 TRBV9 ASSPRDYKPYEQY
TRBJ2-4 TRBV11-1 ASTDFSGGKNIQY
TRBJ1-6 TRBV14 ASSSDHNSPLH
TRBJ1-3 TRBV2 ASSPPVDTIY
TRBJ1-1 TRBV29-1 SVDPSGGNRAF
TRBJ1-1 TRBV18 ASSPPNTGMNTEAF
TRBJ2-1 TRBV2 ASSEGRESGYNEQF
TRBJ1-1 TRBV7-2 ASSHRGREVMNTEAF
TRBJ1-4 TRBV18 ASSPGDGEKLF
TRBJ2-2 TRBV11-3 ASSLSGLIGELF
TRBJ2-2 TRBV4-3 ASSQGGNGNTGELF
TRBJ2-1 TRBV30 ASTGLSSYNEQF
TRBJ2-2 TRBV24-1 ATSAARSTGELF
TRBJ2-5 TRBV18 ASSPGERETQY
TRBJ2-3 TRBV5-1 ASSWGLAGEADTQY
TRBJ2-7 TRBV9 ASSGRAGGEQY
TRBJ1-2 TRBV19 ASRTGTGGRVDYGYT
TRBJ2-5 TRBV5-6 ASSLLLRGVQETQY
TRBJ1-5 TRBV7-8 ASSLREDSRRQPQH
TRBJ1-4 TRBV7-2 ASSSGVVTTNEKLF
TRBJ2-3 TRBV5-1 ASSGTVPSTDTQY
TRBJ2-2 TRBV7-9 ASSLERGGGNTGELF
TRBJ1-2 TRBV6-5 ASSYLGGSGYT